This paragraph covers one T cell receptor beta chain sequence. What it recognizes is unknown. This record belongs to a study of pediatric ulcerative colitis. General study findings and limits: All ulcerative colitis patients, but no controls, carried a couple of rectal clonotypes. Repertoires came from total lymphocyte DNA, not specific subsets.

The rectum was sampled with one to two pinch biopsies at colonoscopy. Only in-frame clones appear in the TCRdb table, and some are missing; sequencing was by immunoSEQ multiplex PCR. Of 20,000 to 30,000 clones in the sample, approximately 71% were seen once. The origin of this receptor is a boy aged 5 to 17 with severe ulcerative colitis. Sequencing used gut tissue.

The CDR3 reads CASSFGGRQFF. CDR3 in DNA: TGTGCCAGCAGTTTCGGCGGAAGGCAGTTCTTC. The chain combines TRBV28 with TRBJ2-1; D ambiguous. CDR1 is MDHEN, CDR2 SYDVKM, per germline. CDR3 length: 11 amino acids. Trimming took off 3 bases at V and 12 bases at J, with 9 bases between the two ends. The full variable domain, its missing parts supplied by reference TRBV28 and TRBJ2-1, is DVKVTQSSRYLVKRTGEKVFLECVQDMDHENMFWYRQDPGLGLRLIYFSYDVKMKEKGDIPEGYSVSREKKERFSLILESASTNQTSMYLCASSFGGRQFFGPGTRLTVL.